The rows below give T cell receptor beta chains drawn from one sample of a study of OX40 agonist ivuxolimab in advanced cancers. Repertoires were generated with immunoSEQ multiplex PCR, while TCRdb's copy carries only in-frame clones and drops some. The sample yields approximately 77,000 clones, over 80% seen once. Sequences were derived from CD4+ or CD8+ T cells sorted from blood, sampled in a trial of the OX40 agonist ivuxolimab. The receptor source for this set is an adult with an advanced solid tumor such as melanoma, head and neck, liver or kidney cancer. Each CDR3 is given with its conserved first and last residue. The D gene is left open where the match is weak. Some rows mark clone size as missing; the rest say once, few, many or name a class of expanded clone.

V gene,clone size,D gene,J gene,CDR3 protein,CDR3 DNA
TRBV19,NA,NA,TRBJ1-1,CASSFERGGGTEAFF,TGTGCCAGTAGTTTCGAGAGGGGCGGGGGCACTGAAGCTTTCTTT
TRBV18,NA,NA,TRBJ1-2,CASSPEGDYGYTF,TGTGCCAGCTCACCTGAGGGAGACTATGGCTACACCTTC
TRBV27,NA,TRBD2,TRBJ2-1,CASSFGRGSYNEQFF,TGTGCCAGCAGTTTCGGGAGGGGCTCCTACAATGAGCAGTTCTTC
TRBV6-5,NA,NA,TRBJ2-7,CASTCRQSPSYEQYF,TGTGCCAGCACTTGCCGACAGTCCCCGTCCTACGAGCAGTACTTC
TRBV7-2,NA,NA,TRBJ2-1,CASSLRRNYNEQFF,TGTGCCAGCAGCCTCAGACGTAACTACAATGAGCAGTTCTTC
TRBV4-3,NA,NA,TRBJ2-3,CASSQSWVSTDTQYF,TGCGCCAGCAGCCAAAGCTGGGTAAGCACAGATACGCAGTATTTT
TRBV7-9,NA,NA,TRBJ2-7,CASSLGGISYEQYF,TGTGCCAGCAGCTTAGGTGGCATCTCCTACGAGCAGTACTTC
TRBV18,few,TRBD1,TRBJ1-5,CASSPETGENQPQHF,TGTGCCAGCTCACCCGAGACAGGGGAGAATCAGCCCCAGCATTTT
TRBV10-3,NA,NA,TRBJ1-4,CAISESVGANEKLFF,TGTGCCATCAGTGAGTCTGTAGGGGCCAATGAAAAACTGTTTTTT
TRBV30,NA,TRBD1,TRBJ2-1,CASPGQGSAEQFF,TGTGCCTCTCCGGGACAGGGCTCTGCGGAGCAGTTCTTC
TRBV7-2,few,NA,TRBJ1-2,CASSPRGGGYGYTF,TGTGCCAGCAGCCCCCGAGGGGGTGGCTATGGCTACACCTTC
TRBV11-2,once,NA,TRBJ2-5,CASSFEWETQYF,TGTGCCAGCAGCTTTGAGTGGGAGACCCAGTACTTC
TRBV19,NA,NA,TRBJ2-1,CASSNGRGHNEQFF,TGTGCCAGTAGTAACGGGAGAGGTCACAATGAGCAGTTCTTC
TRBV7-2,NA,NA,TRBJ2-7,CASSLVRLQQYF,TGTGCCAGCAGCTTAGTCAGGCTCCAGCAGTACTTC
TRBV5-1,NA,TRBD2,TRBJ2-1,CASSLESASGYNEQFF,TGCGCCAGCAGCTTGGAGTCGGCTAGCGGATACAATGAGCAGTTCTTC
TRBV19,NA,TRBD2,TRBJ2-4,CASSIYGSGVGIQYF,TGTGCCAGTAGTATATATGGGAGCGGGGTGGGAATTCAGTACTTC
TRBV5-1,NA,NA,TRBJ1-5,CASSVDSGNQPQHF,TGCGCCAGCAGCGTGGACAGCGGCAATCAGCCCCAGCATTTT
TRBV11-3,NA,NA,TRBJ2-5,CASRRGFEGAGETQYF,TGTGCCAGCAGGAGGGGCTTCGAGGGAGCCGGAGAGACCCAGTACTTC
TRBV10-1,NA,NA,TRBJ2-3,CASSGAGIASSTDTQYF,TGCGCCAGCAGTGGGGCAGGGATCGCCTCTAGCACAGATACGCAGTATTTT
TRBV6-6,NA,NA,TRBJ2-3,CASSPSPDTQYF,TGTGCCAGCAGTCCTTCGCCAGATACGCAGTATTTT
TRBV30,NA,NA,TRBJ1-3,CAWNEDSGNTIYF,TGTGCCTGGAATGAGGATTCTGGAAACACCATATATTTT
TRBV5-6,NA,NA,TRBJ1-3,CASSPGAGNTIYF,TGTGCCAGCAGCCCAGGAGCTGGAAACACCATATATTTT
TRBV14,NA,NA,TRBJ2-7,CASSLYRESYEQYF,TGTGCCAGCAGCCTTTACAGGGAGTCCTACGAGCAGTACTTC
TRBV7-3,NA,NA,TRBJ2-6,CASSSTGIGGANVLTF,TGTGCCAGCAGCTCAACGGGGATCGGTGGGGCCAACGTCCTGACTTTC
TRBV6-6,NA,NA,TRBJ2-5,CASSPLANQARETQYF,TGTGCCAGCAGTCCGCTAGCGAACCAAGCCAGGGAGACCCAGTACTTC
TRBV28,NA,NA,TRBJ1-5,CASTPQGGTLNQPQHF,TGTGCCAGCACCCCGCAAGGGGGAACACTCAATCAGCCCCAGCATTTT
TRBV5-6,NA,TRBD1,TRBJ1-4,CASSLEGRGREKLFF,TGTGCCAGCAGCTTGGAAGGCAGGGGGAGAGAAAAACTGTTTTTT
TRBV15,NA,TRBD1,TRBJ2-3,CATSRNRGRTDTQYF,TGTGCCACCAGCCGGAACAGGGGGCGCACAGATACGCAGTATTTT
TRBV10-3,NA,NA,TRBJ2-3,CAISESTDGGAASLRTDTQYF,TGTGCCATCAGTGAGTCGACGGACGGTGGGGCGGCCTCCCTTCGCACAGATACGCAGTATTTT
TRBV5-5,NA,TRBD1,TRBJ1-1,CASSEQGVAGTEAFF,TGTGCCAGCAGCGAACAGGGGGTTGCTGGCACTGAAGCTTTCTTT
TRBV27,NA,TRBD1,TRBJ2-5,CASSLTGQGRQETQYF,TGTGCCAGCAGTTTAACCGGACAGGGCCGCCAAGAGACCCAGTACTTC
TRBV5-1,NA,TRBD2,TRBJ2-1,CASSLAGLAGINEQFF,TGCGCCAGCAGCTTGGCTGGACTAGCGGGGATCAATGAGCAGTTCTTC
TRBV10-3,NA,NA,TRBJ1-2,CAISEVGINYGYTF,TGTGCCATCAGTGAGGTTGGGATTAACTATGGCTACACCTTC
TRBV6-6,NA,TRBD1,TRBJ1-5,CASSRPSQGDQPQHF,TGTGCCAGCAGTCGCCCCAGCCAGGGGGATCAGCCCCAGCATTTT
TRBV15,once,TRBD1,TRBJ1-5,CATSTNQGVAQPQHF,TGTGCCACCAGCACCAATCAGGGGGTTGCTCAGCCCCAGCATTTT
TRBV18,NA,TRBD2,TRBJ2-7,CASSPTSGSRGEQYF,TGTGCCAGCTCACCGACTAGCGGGAGCAGGGGCGAGCAGTACTTC
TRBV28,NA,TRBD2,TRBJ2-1,CASRSGLAKRFRQFF,TGTGCCAGCAGGTCAGGACTAGCCAAGAGATTCAGGCAGTTCTTC
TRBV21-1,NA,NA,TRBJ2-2,CASSKGHREVPGELFF,TGTGCCAGCAGCAAAGGTCATCGGGAGGTCCCCGGGGAGCTGTTTTTT
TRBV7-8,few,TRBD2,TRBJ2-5,CASSFFLAGGLGTQYF,TGTGCCAGCAGCTTTTTCCTAGCGGGAGGTCTTGGGACCCAGTACTTC